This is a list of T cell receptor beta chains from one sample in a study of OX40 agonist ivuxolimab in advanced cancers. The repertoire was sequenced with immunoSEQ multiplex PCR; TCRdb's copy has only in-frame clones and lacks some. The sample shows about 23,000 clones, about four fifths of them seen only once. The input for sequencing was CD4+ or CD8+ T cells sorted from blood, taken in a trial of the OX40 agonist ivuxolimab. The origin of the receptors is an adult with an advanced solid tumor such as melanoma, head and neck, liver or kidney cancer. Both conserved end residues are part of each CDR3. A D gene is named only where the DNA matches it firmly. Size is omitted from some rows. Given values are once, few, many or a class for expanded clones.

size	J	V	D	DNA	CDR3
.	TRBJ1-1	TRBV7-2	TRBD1	TGTGCCAGCAGCTTCAGACAGGGACCTTTCTTT	CASSFRQGPFF
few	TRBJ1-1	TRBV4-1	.	TGCGCCAGCAGCCAAGATGCGGGGAACACTGAAGCTTTCTTT	CASSQDAGNTEAFF
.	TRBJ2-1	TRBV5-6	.	TGTGCCAGCAGCTTTGGTCGGGTTACCAATGAGCAGTTCTTC	CASSFGRVTNEQFF
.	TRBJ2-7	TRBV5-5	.	TGTGCCAGCAGCTTCGAAACGGGAATCTCCTACGAGCAGTACTTC	CASSFETGISYEQYF
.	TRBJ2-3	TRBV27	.	TGTGCCAGCAGCCCGTCTTGGGGCACAGATACGCAGTATTTT	CASSPSWGTDTQYF
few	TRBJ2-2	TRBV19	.	TGTGCCAGTAGTATCCCGGACGGATACACCGGGGAGCTGTTTTTT	CASSIPDGYTGELFF
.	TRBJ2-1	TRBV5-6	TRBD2	TGTGCCAGCAGCTCTCCTCTGACTAGCGGGGGTATAGAGCAGTTCTTC	CASSSPLTSGGIEQFF
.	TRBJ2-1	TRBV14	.	TGTGCCAGCAGCCAAGATCTCTCCTACAATGAGCAGTTCTTC	CASSQDLSYNEQFF
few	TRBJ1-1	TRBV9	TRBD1	TGTGCCAGCAGCGCCGCCAGGACAGGGGGAGGGACTGAAGCTTTCTTT	CASSAARTGGGTEAFF
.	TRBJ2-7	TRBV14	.	TGTGCCAGCCTAGCGTCAGGGGACTACGAGCAGTACTTC	CASLASGDYEQYF
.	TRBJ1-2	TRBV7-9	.	TGTGCCAGCACCGGGGATTTGTATGGCTACACCTTC	CASTGDLYGYTF
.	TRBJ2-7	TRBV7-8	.	TGTGCCAGCAGCTCAAGCCCAGGGCACCATCTCTACGAGCAGTACTTC	CASSSSPGHHLYEQYF
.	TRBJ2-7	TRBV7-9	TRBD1	TGTGCCAGCAGCGAAGGGACAGCCTGGTACGAGCAGTACTTC	CASSEGTAWYEQYF
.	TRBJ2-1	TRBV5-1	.	TGCGCCAGCAGCTTGGTGAGTGTCACGGCCCATGAGCAGTTCTTC	CASSLVSVTAHEQFF
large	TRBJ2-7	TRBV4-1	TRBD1	TGCGCCAGCAGCCAAGAAAAACAGGGGGCTCAATACGAGCAGTACTTC	CASSQEKQGAQYEQYF
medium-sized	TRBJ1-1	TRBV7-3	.	TGTGCCAGCAGTGGGTCTGGGAACACTGAAGCTTTCTTT	CASSGSGNTEAFF
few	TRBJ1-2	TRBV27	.	TGTGCCAGCAGGATTTCAGCAGGGAACTATGGCTACACCTTC	CASRISAGNYGYTF
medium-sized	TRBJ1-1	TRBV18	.	TGTGCCAGCTTGGGAAGCCGCGGTGAAGCTTTCTTT	CASLGSRGEAFF
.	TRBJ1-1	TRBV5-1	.	TGCGCCAGCAGCCTAATAGACGGGAACACTGAAGCTTTCTTT	CASSLIDGNTEAFF
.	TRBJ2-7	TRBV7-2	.	TGTGCCAGCAGCTTAGTACCGTTTCGAGAGCAGTACTTC	CASSLVPFREQYF
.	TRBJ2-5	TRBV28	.	TGTGCCAGCAGTCAAGAGACCCAGTACTTC	CASSQETQYF
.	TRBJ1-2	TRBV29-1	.	TGCAGCGTTGGGACGCAGGGCTACACCTTC	CSVGTQGYTF
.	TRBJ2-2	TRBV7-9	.	TGTGCCAGCAGTTCTGTTCGGGGGCCCGAAACCGGGGAGCTGTTTTTT	CASSSVRGPETGELFF